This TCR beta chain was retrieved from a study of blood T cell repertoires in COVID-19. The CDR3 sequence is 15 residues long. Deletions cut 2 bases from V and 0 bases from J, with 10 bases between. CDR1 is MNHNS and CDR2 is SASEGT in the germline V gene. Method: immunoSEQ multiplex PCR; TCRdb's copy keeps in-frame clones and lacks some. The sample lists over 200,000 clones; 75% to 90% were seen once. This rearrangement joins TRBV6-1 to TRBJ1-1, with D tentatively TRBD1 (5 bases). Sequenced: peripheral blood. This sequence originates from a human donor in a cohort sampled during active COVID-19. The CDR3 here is CASSELDSLNTEAFF. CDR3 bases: TGTGCCAGCAGTGAACTTGACAGCTTGAACACTGAAGCTTTCTTT.